This TCR beta chain was captured by sequencing in a study of vaccination effects on CD4 cells after COVID-19. Viral peptide pools were used in the ViraFEST assay to expand antigen-specific CD4+ T cells, and sequencing came afterward. Cells that had been cultured for less than eleven days were the source of isolated CD4+ T cells. Absence of prior SARS-CoV-2 infection characterized the vaccine recipients, who showed negative nucleocapsid antibodies. They grew roughly 2 million PBMC in each well, adding around 10 IU/ml IL-2 and 8 to 10 ug/ml peptides. TCRdb keeps only in-frame clones here, not all; method: immunoSEQ multiplex PCR. The sample holds roughly 41,000 clones, around three quarters seen once. Findings and caveats of the study: The authors studied few convalescent patients and collected no early post-infection timepoints. The study found that only 1 of 255 vaccine-induced clones from healthy vaccinees cross-reacted with common cold coronaviruses. Long after vaccination, the clones induced by infection and by vaccine shrank markedly in size.

Details on this clone: Its antigen remains unidentified.

Trimming took off 2 bases at V and 3 bases at J, with 23 bases between the two ends. The CDR3 is 19 residues long. Germline V gene lookup returns CDR1 SGHTA and CDR2 FQGNSA. V usage is TRBV7-2 and J usage is TRBJ1-5, with D perhaps matching TRBD1 (5 bases). Sample: CD4+ T cells from PBMCs cultured with HCoV-NL63 spike peptides, taken before COVID-19 vaccination. The receptor was isolated from a human donor who received a COVID-19 vaccine. DNA of the CDR3: TGTGCCAGCAGCTTATCCACTGGGACGTCGTGGAGGGCCAATCAGCCCCAGCATTTT. This translates into CASSLSTGTSWRANQPQHF.